The 17 T cell receptor beta chains listed next were all sequenced from one sample in a study of cytomegalovirus exposure and HLA in healthy donors. The PCR was carried out with 60 Vbeta primers and 13 Jbeta primers. The table came from immunoSEQ multiplex PCR; TCRdb's copy has only in-frame clones and leaves some out. The sample has some 62,000 clones. The sequenced sample was PBMCs. The receptors stem from a young man in good health and CMV-seropositive.

J is TRBJ2-1 and V is TRBV14; unclear D gene. The CDR3 contains 15 residues. In germline, CDR1 is SGHDN, CDR2 FVKESK. V was trimmed by 0 bases and J by 13 bases, leaving 19 bases between them. The CDR3: CASSQDLYGSLQQFF. In nucleotides, the CDR3 is TGTGCCAGCAGCCAAGATCTTTATGGCAGTTTGCAACAGTTCTTC. Drawing the rest from reference TRBV14 and TRBJ2-1, the complete variable domain is EAGVTQFPSHSVIEKGQTVTLRCDPISGHDNLYWYRRVMGKEIKFLLHFVKESKQDESGMPNNRFLAERTGGTYSTLKVQPAELEDSGVYFCASSQDLYGSLQQFFGPGTRLTVL.

V gene TRBV6-5 combines with J gene TRBJ2-7; 9 bases agree with TRBD1. V shed 4 bases, J shed 1 base, and the junction held 2 bases outside the gene matches. CDR1 MNHEY and CDR2 SVGAGI come from the germline V gene. This CDR3 is built from 14 residues. CDR3 region: CASSLGQGSYEQYF. CDR3 coding DNA: TGTGCCAGCAGTTTAGGACAGGGGTCCTACGAGCAGTACTTC.

The chain is built from TRBV6-5 and TRBJ2-7; TRBD1 agrees at 11 bases. The CDR3 totals 14 residues. V dropped 2 bases and J dropped 3; count of bases not matched to a gene: 0. Germline-derived CDR1 and CDR2 are MNHEY and SVGAGI. The CDR3: CASSYGTGGYEQYF. CDR3 in DNA: TGTGCCAGCAGTTACGGGACAGGGGGCTACGAGCAGTACTTC.

The chain links TRBV30 to TRBJ2-1; 9 nucleotides align to TRBD2. The germline CDR1 and CDR2 sequences are GTSNPN and SVGIG (reference sequence). J lost 7 bases, V lost 2 bases, and 9 bases had no gene match. This CDR3 has 15 residues. The CDR3, as DNA: TGTGCCTGGAGTCACAAGGGTAGCGGGAGTAATGAGCAGTTCTTC. Amino acid sequence: CAWSHKGSGSNEQFF.

The chain is built from TRBV29-1 and TRBJ1-2; the match to TRBD1 covers 9 bases. The CDR3 loop spans 13 amino acids. Germline CDR1 reads SQVTM; CDR2 reads ANQGSEA. V gave up 7 bases and J gave up 7 bases; unmatched junction bases: 10. In DNA form, the CDR3 reads TGCAGCGACCTGGGACAGGGTGAGCGTGGCTACACCTTC. Residues: CSDLGQGERGYTF.

Worth noting for this clone: The CDR3 end shows no conserved phenylalanine or tryptophan, and so a read error is likely. This sequence joins TRBV5-4 and TRBJ1-2; maybe TRBD1 (6 bases). This CDR3 comprises 13 residues. Germline V gene sequence: CDR1 SGHNT, CDR2 YYREEE (reference sequence). V dropped 5 bases and J dropped 2 bases, with 10 bases sitting between them. The CDR3 sequence is CASRLTGNYGYTL. The CDR3 nucleotides read TGTGCCAGCAGACTGACAGGAAACTATGGCTACACCCTC.

The V gene is TRBV7-2, the J gene TRBJ2-1, with 7 positions matching TRBD2. The CDR3 length is 16 residues. V dropped 2 bases and J dropped 8; count of bases not matched to a gene: 12. Germline CDR1 is SGHTA and CDR2 is FQGNSA. The CDR3 loop reads CASSLWGGSAVDEQFF. DNA for the CDR3: TGTGCCAGCAGCTTATGGGGCGGGAGTGCCGTCGATGAGCAGTTCTTC. The variable domain in full, completed from reference TRBV7-2 and TRBJ2-1, reads GAGVSQSPSNKVTEKGKDVELRCDPISGHTALYWYRQSLGQGLEFLIYFQGNSAPDKSGLPSDRFSAERTGGSVSTLTIQRTQQEDSAVYLCASSLWGGSAVDEQFFGPGTRLTVL.

The chain recombines TRBV27 with TRBJ1-6, with D perhaps TRBD1 (5 bases). The CDR3 is 14 amino acids. The germline V gene has CDR1 MNHEY and CDR2 SMNVEV (reference sequence). V dropped 6 bases and J dropped 10 bases, with 16 bases sitting between them. The CDR3 DNA reads TGTGCCAGCAGGCCGGGACTAGGAGGCTCACCCCTCCACTTT. The encoded protein is CASRPGLGGSPLHF.

The chain uses TRBV9 and TRBJ2-7, with TRBD2 matching 10 bases. Trimming removed 4 bases from V and 3 bases from J; junction bases left unmatched: 10. Germline-derived CDR1 and CDR2 are SGDLS and YYNGEE. CDR3 size: 16 residues. The CDR3 region is CASSLRTSGNLYEQYF. The CDR3 DNA reads TGTGCCAGCAGCCTCCGGACTAGCGGAAACCTCTACGAGCAGTACTTC. The entire variable domain, with the rest obtained from reference TRBV9 and TRBJ2-7, is as follows: DSGVTQTPKHLITATGQRVTLRCSPRSGDLSVYWYQQSLDQGLQFLIQYYNGEERAKGNILERFSAQQFPDLHSELNLSSLELGDSALYFCASSLRTSGNLYEQYFGPGTRLTVT.

As concerns this clone: Other nucleotide sequences in the sample specify the same CDR3. The chain couples TRBV4-1 to TRBJ2-1; D is perhaps TRBD1 (5 bases). The germline V gene has CDR1 MGHRA and CDR2 YSYEKL. The CDR3 covers 15 residues. Trimming removed 5 bases at V and 0 bases at J, with 11 bases between. The CDR3 sequence: CASSKGPSSYNEQFF. The CDR3 DNA reads TGCGCCAGCAGCAAGGGGCCCAGCTCCTACAATGAGCAGTTCTTC.

The CDR3 region has the DNA TGTGCCAGCAGCTTAGAACTAGTCGGCGGGGCAAGGGCTAGAGAGCAGTTCTTC. This translates into CASSLELVGGARAREQFF. The chain has TRBV11-2 and TRBJ2-1; possible D gene TRBD2, 6 bases. The germline V and J ends were trimmed by 0 bases and 10 bases, with 25 bases remaining between them. Germline lookup yields CDR1 SGHAT and CDR2 FQNNGV. The length of the CDR3 is 18 residues.

V and J are TRBV4-1 and TRBJ1-1; D gene uncertain. CDR3 length equals 17 residues. Trimming cost V 4 bases and J 1 base, with 19 bases left between them. Germline V gives CDR1 MGHRA, CDR2 YSYEKL. The CDR3 here is CASSLGFPGASNTEAFF. The CDR3 DNA follows: TGCGCCAGCAGCCTTGGATTTCCCGGAGCTTCGAACACTGAAGCTTTCTTT.

V gene TRBV5-6 combines with J gene TRBJ1-1; a possible D gene is TRBD1 (5 bases). Germline V gene lookup returns CDR1 SGHDT and CDR2 YYEEEE. The CDR3 has 14 amino acids. V was trimmed by 0 bases and J by 11 bases, leaving 17 bases between them. The CDR3 DNA reads TGTGCCAGCAGCTTGGGGGGCCATCCAGCCCACGCTTTCTTT. Its protein product is CASSLGGHPAHAFF.

This chain links TRBV28 with TRBJ2-3; D is unresolved. Germline V lookup: CDR1 MDHEN, CDR2 SYDVKM. This CDR3 is built from 12 residues. V shed 7 bases and J shed 3 bases, with 8 bases lying between them. CDR3 region: CASNPGTDTQYF. Here the CDR3 DNA reads TGTGCCAGCAACCCCGGGACAGATACGCAGTATTTT.

V and J are TRBV4-1 and TRBJ2-3, with 9 bases identical to TRBD2. Per the germline V gene, CDR1 is MGHRA and CDR2 is YSYEKL. CDR3 length equals 17 residues. V trimming: 3 bases; J trimming: 4 bases; junction bases outside the gene matches: 11. The CDR3 sequence is CASSQELAGEGPDTQYF. CDR3 DNA: TGCGCCAGCAGCCAGGAATTAGCGGGAGAGGGCCCAGATACGCAGTATTTT.

This chain connects TRBV4-1 to TRBJ2-7; D not resolved. Germline V gene lookup returns CDR1 MGHRA and CDR2 YSYEKL. CDR3 length: 16 residues. V lost 1 base and J 3 bases, leaving 16 bases between the germline ends. The CDR3 reads CASSQVATTVGYEQYF. DNA for the CDR3: TGCGCCAGCAGCCAAGTAGCAACCACTGTGGGCTACGAGCAGTACTTC.

V gene TRBV19 combines with J gene TRBJ2-7; D possibly corresponds to TRBD1 (5 bases). The germline V gene encodes CDR1 LNHDA and CDR2 SQIVND (reference sequence). This CDR3 contains 12 residues. V lost 4 bases and J 4 bases, leaving 8 bases between the germline ends. CDR3 region: CASSTQGYEQYF. The CDR3 coding sequence is TGTGCCAGTAGTACCCAGGGTTACGAGCAGTACTTC. Together with reference TRBV19 and TRBJ2-7, the CDR3 gives the full variable domain: DGGITQSPKYLFRKEGQNVTLSCEQNLNHDAMYWYRQDPGQGLRLIYYSQIVNDFQKGDIAEGYSVSREKKESFPLTVTSAQKNPTAFYLCASSTQGYEQYFGPGTRLTVT.